One sample yielded the 5 T cell receptor beta chains listed below, sequenced in a study of beta chain features in type 1 diabetes. Study-level results: For Type 1 diabetes patients, all four CD4+ subsets carried TCRB CDR3s that were moderately but significantly shorter.

Every isolated RNA sample was fully reverse transcribed, so sequencing captured expressed TCRB transcripts. The assay was immunoSEQ multiplex PCR, and TCRdb's table has in-frame clones only and misses some. The sample contains more than 150,000 clones, approximately 10% of which appear only once. Their target antigens are unknown. The sequencing sample was made of central memory CD4+ T cells from blood. These receptors were obtained from a woman in her 30s with type 1 diabetes.

This clone appeared a few times. The V call is TRBV2, the J call TRBJ2-1, with 11 positions matching TRBD2. This CDR3 region has 16 residues. The trim removed 2 bases at V and 4 bases at J, leaving 4 bases unmatched. Germline CDR1 and CDR2: SNHLY and FYNNEI. CDR3 coding DNA: TGTGCCAGCAGTGAAAGACTAGCGGGAACGTACAATGAGCAGTTCTTC. It yields the protein CASSERLAGTYNEQFF.

The V call is TRBV19, the J call TRBJ2-3; 10 nucleotides match TRBD1. The germline CDR1 and CDR2 sequences are LNHDA and SQIVND (reference sequence). Trimming at V came to 4 bases and at J to 5 bases, leaving 6 bases not matched to a gene. The CDR3 has 15 residues. The CDR3 DNA reads as TGTGCCAGTAGTAGACAGGGGGCGTTCGGAGATACGCAGTATTTT. Translating gives CASSRQGAFGDTQYF.

The rearrangement uses TRBV2 and TRBJ2-1; the match to TRBD2 covers 15 bases. The V gene's germline CDR1 is SNHLY and CDR2 FYNNEI. This CDR3 is built from 17 residues. V was clipped by 9 bases and J by 2 bases; unmatched bases: 8. The DNA for the CDR3 is TGTGCCAGTTCTCCGGGACTAGCGGGAGGACCCTACAATGAGCAGTTCTTC. As protein: CASSPGLAGGPYNEQFF.

This clone was observed a handful of times. This chain connects TRBV5-1 to TRBJ1-1; no clear D gene. The germline gives CDR1 SGHRS, CDR2 YFSETQ. Trimming left V 0 bases short and J 8 bases short, with 8 bases between. This CDR3 comprises 12 residues. CDR3 bases: TGCGCCAGCAGCTTGGGGCAGCGAGAAGCTTTCTTT. It specifies CASSLGQREAFF.

The J gene is TRBJ1-2, the V gene TRBV11-3; D is ambiguous. Looked up from germline, CDR1 is SGHNT and CDR2 is YENEEA. Between the trimmed V and J ends, which lost 5 bases and 9 bases, there was a span of 19 bases. The CDR3 is 14 residues long. This CDR3 reads CASSRLAEIRSYTF. In DNA, the CDR3 is TGTGCCAGCAGCCGCTTAGCAGAGATCCGGAGCTACACCTTC.